The 18 T cell receptor beta chains given below trace back to one sample, sequenced in a study of T cell clonality in common variable immunodeficiency. Points from the study as a whole: Reportedly, TCR beta sequences from common variable immunodeficiency showed fewer deletions and N-nucleotide insertions.

Antigen specificity for these receptors is unknown. Only in-frame clones appear in the TCRdb table, and some are missing; sequencing was by immunoSEQ multiplex PCR. The sample includes 2,500 to 3,000 clones, none of them occurring once. The specimen was peripheral blood mononuclear cells. These receptors were taken from a human donor with common variable immunodeficiency.

The table lists this clone with many counts. The read finishes 3 residues shy of the CDR3 end, and the germline J gene is used to complete it. The genes are TRBV10-2 and TRBJ1-2; 11 nucleotides align to TRBD1. This CDR3 spans 13 amino acids. Per germline, CDR1 WSHSY and CDR2 SAAADI. V lost 10 bases and J lost 6; bases outside the gene matches: 7. The CDR3 sequence is CATPGQGAHGYTF. CDR3 bases read: TGCGCCACCCCCGGACAGGGGGCACATGGC.

Remarks on this clone: The observed sequence ends 3 residues before the CDR3 terminus, with the missing tail filled in from the germline J gene. The chain is built from TRBV18 and TRBJ2-7, with a possible D match to TRBD1 (5 bases). Trimming removed 0 bases from V and 4 bases from J, with 13 bases in between. Germline CDR1 reads KGHSH; CDR2 reads LQKENI. This CDR3 comprises 15 residues. This chain's CDR3 is CASSPPVTGPYEQYF. Incomplete CDR3 DNA: TGTGCCAGCTCACCACCTGTAACAGGCCCGTACGAG.

Turning to this clone: The CDR3 end lies 3 residues beyond the end of the read and is filled in from the germline J gene. This chain connects TRBV7-9 to TRBJ2-2; no clear D gene. In germline, CDR1 is SEHNR, CDR2 FQNEAQ (reference sequence). The CDR3 has 14 residues. V was trimmed by 1 base and J by 3 bases, leaving 6 bases between them. The sequenced part of the CDR3 DNA is TGTGCCAGCAGCTTAGAGACTCACACCGGGGAG. It translates to CASSLETHTGE. From start to end, the CDR3 is CASSLETHTGELFF.

This clone is labeled as medium-sized. The observed sequence ends 3 residues before the CDR3 terminus, with the missing tail filled in from the germline J gene. The chain links TRBV7-9 to TRBJ2-7, with 10 bases identical to TRBD1. The CDR3 is 14 residues long. The junction had 7 bases not matched to a gene; V was cut back by 7 bases and J by 4 bases. Germline CDR1 reads SEHNR; CDR2 reads FQNEAQ (reference sequence). CDR3: CASTSGQGNYEQYF. CDR3 DNA, as far as it was read: TGTGCCAGCACCTCGGGACAGGGGAATTACGAG.

This clone is categorized as medium-sized. The sequenced part of the CDR3 DNA is TGTGCCAGCAGCTTAGTACAAGAGACC. Its translation is CASSLVQET. The complete CDR3 reads CASSLVQETQYF. The V gene is TRBV7-9, the J gene TRBJ2-5; D is uncertain. The missing CDR3 end, 3 residues past where the read stops, is filled in from the germline J gene. The CDR3 extends over 12 amino acids. Trimming left V 1 base short and J 2 bases short, with 2 bases between. Germline lookup yields CDR1 SEHNR and CDR2 FQNEAQ (reference sequence).

In this sample, this clone is hyperexpanded. The missing CDR3 end, 3 residues past where the read stops, is filled in from the germline J gene. V and J are TRBV2 and TRBJ2-2, with 8 bases that match TRBD1. The J segment lost 10 bases and the V segment lost 9 bases, leaving 10 bases of the junction unmatched. There are 13 residues in the CDR3. Germline V gene sequence: CDR1 SNHLY, CDR2 FYNNEI. CDR3 region: CASSNRGSAELFF. The DNA read from the CDR3 is TGTGCCAGTAGTAACAGGGGGTCCGCGGAG.

This clone was seen a handful of times. Read sequence stops 3 residues before the CDR3 end, and the germline J gene provides the missing end. The chain links TRBV7-2 to TRBJ1-1; 9 bases are shared with TRBD1. CDR1 is SGHTA, CDR2 FQGNSA, per germline. V lost 1 base to trimming and J lost 7 bases; unmatched junction nucleotides: 4. The CDR3 covers 14 residues. CDR3 DNA, as far as it was read: TGTGCCAGCAGCTTAGGGGACAGGGTAGGTGAA. It is translated as CASSLGDRVGE. The whole CDR3 sequence is CASSLGDRVGEAFF. Together with reference TRBV7-2 and TRBJ1-1, the CDR3 gives the full variable domain: GAGVSQSPSNKVTEKGKDVELRCDPISGHTALYWYRQSLGQGLEFLIYFQGNSAPDKSGLPSDRFSAERTGGSVSTLTIQRTQQEDSAVYLCASSLGDRVGEAFFGQGTRLTVV.

This clone showed up many times. The read comes to an end 3 residues before the CDR3 does, leaving the germline J gene to fill in the end. The same CDR3 is also encoded by other DNA sequences in this sample. V and J are TRBV20-1 and TRBJ1-2, with a possible D match to TRBD1 (6 bases). V was trimmed by 1 base and J by 5 bases, leaving 14 bases between them. CDR1 is DFQATT and CDR2 is SNEGSKA in the germline V gene (reference sequence). This CDR3 is 14 amino acids long. The sequenced part of the CDR3 DNA is TGCAGTGCTAGAGGATCGGCAGGGGTGTATGGC. Protein sequence: CSARGSAGVYG. The entire CDR3 protein is CSARGSAGVYGYTF.

By share, this clone ranks as medium-sized. The read falls 3 residues short of the CDR3 end, and the missing part is taken from the germline J gene. The chain carries TRBV5-5 and TRBJ1-1, with D perhaps matching TRBD1 (6 bases). V lost 0 bases and J lost 1, with 10 bases in between. The CDR3 extends over 15 amino acids. In germline, CDR1 is SGHKS, CDR2 YYEKEE (reference sequence). The CDR3: CASSLVGQPNTEAFF. The CDR3 bases that were read are TGTGCCAGCAGCTTGGTTGGACAGCCGAACACTGAA.

This clone is classed as medium-sized. The missing CDR3 end, 3 residues past where the read stops, is filled in from the germline J gene. The chain employs TRBV9 and TRBJ2-1; 8 nucleotides line up with TRBD1. The ends lost 2 bases at V and 5 bases at J; junction bases unmatched: 6. The CDR3 has 15 residues. Germline CDR1 and CDR2: SGDLS and YYNGEE. The CDR3 reads CASSVGQGIHNEQFF. Incomplete CDR3 DNA: TGTGCCAGCAGCGTTGGACAGGGTATCCACAATGAG.

This clone is labeled medium-sized. The CDR3 is cut off 3 residues early in the read; its end comes from the germline J gene. V usage is TRBV20-1 and J usage is TRBJ2-7; possibly TRBD1 for D (6 bases). Trimming removed 4 bases at V and 0 bases at J, with 10 bases between. CDR1 DFQATT and CDR2 SNEGSKA come from the germline V gene (reference sequence). There are 13 residues in the CDR3. The CDR3 sequence: CSANRESSYEQYF. The part of the CDR3 DNA that was read is TGCAGTGCTAACAGGGAAAGCTCCTACGAG.

This clone is labeled medium-sized. The read ends 3 residues before the CDR3 terminus; that terminus is restored from the germline J gene. This chain joins TRBV10-3 and TRBJ1-4; 10 nucleotides match TRBD1. V trimming: 4 bases; J trimming: 7 bases; junction bases outside the gene matches: 3. The CDR3 length is 14 residues. Germline V lookup: CDR1 ENHRY, CDR2 SYGVKD. The CDR3 DNA, read in part, is TGTGCCATCAGTGGGGACAGGGGTGGTGAAAAA. This codes for CAISGDRGGEK. The CDR3 in full is CAISGDRGGEKLFF.

Many counts were recorded for this clone. The read terminates 3 residues ahead of where the CDR3 ends, so the germline J gene completes it. V usage is TRBV16 and J usage is TRBJ1-6; possible D gene TRBD1, 6 bases. This CDR3 contains 13 residues. V gave up 5 bases and J gave up 6 bases, with 8 bases separating them. Germline assignment: CDR1 KGHSY and CDR2 FQNENV. The CDR3: CASSRTVNSPLHF. CDR3 DNA (partial): TGTGCCAGCAGCAGGACAGTTAATTCACCC. The variable domain in full, completed from reference TRBV16 and TRBJ1-6, reads GEEVAQTPKHLVRGEGQKAKLYCAPIKGHSYVFWYQQVLKNEFKFLISFQNENVFDETGMPKERFSAKCLPNSPCSLEIQATKLEDSAVYFCASSRTVNSPLHFGNGTRLTVT.

This clone qualifies as large (0.1 to 1%). The CDR3 end lies 3 residues beyond the end of the read and is filled in from the germline J gene. This chain connects TRBV5-1 to TRBJ2-3; TRBD2 might be the D (6 bases). This CDR3 spans 16 amino acids. With 4 bases removed from V and 2 bases from J, the gap between germline ends came to 17 bases. Germline CDR1 reads SGHRS; CDR2 reads YFSETQ. CDR3 DNA, as far as it was read: TGCGCCAGCAGCAGTGGAGGGGTGGGGCCCACAGATACG. This codes for CASSSGGVGPTDT. The complete CDR3 protein is CASSSGGVGPTDTQYF.

This clone is deemed medium-sized. The sequence runs out 3 residues before the end of the CDR3; the remainder is reconstructed from the germline J gene. The V and J genes are TRBV6-1 and TRBJ1-3, with D tentatively TRBD1 (5 bases). Trimming pared 2 bases from V and 4 bases from J, leaving 9 bases between. This CDR3 contains 14 residues. Germline V gene data show CDR1 as MNHNS and CDR2 as SASEGT. The DNA read from the CDR3 is TGTGCCAGCAGTGAATGGGGGGGAGGAAACACC. This sequence encodes CASSEWGGGNT. The entire CDR3 reads CASSEWGGGNTIYF.

Relative to its sample, this clone is medium-sized (0.01 to 0.1%). The read ends 3 residues early relative to the CDR3; the germline J gene fills the gap. J is TRBJ2-2 and V is TRBV7-3; TRBD2 agrees at 12 bases. The ends lost 5 bases at V and 1 base at J; junction bases unmatched: 2. From germline, CDR1 is SGHTA and CDR2 FQGTGA. CDR3 size: 16 residues. CDR3 DNA, as far as it was read: TGTGCCAGCAGCGCGACTAGCGGGAGGAACACCGGGGAG. Translation gives CASSATSGRNTGE. The complete CDR3 sequence is CASSATSGRNTGELFF.

The table lists this clone with many counts. The read halts 3 residues ahead of the CDR3 end, with the missing end drawn from the germline J gene. This chain connects TRBV3-1 (or the pseudogene TRBV3-2) to TRBJ1-4; D is undetermined. Trimming cost V 3 bases and J 8 bases, with 16 bases left between them. The CDR3 length is 15 residues. Germline V gives CDR1 LGHDT, CDR2 YNNKEL (reference sequence). The CDR3 loop reads CASSHRANLVEKLFF. The sequenced CDR3 bases are TGTGCCAGCAGCCATAGGGCGAACTTGGTCGAAAAA.

This clone is categorized as medium-sized. The read ends 3 residues early relative to the CDR3; the germline J gene fills the gap. The V call is TRBV11-2, the J call TRBJ2-5; 9 nucleotides agree with TRBD1. The CDR3 contains 14 residues. CDR1 and CDR2 (germline): SGHAT, FQNNGV. V dropped 5 bases and J dropped 4; count of bases not matched to a gene: 5. The covered CDR3 bases are TGTGCCAGCAGCGAGACAGGGGGTAGAGAGACC. Its translation is CASSETGGRET. The full-length CDR3 reads as CASSETGGRETQYF. The whole variable domain, filled in from reference TRBV11-2 and TRBJ2-5, reads EAGVAQSPRYKIIEKRQSVAFWCNPISGHATLYWYQQILGQGPKLLIQFQNNGVVDDSQLPKDRFSAERLKGVDSTLKIQPAKLEDSAVYLCASSETGGRETQYFGPGTRLLVL.